This TCR beta chain was recorded in a study of cytomegalovirus exposure and HLA in healthy donors. Note on this clone: The antigen remains unidentified.

Study observations and caveats: Later analysis placed DRB1 highest and HLA-C lowest in TCR association rates, which differed by HLA locus. In vitro assays verified that three CMV-associated chains recognized CMV antigens specifically. About 87% or about 30% of the time was how often most TCR beta V segments were productive, according to an earlier analysis.

Germline assignment: CDR1 LNHDA and CDR2 SQIVND (reference sequence). J was trimmed by 0 bases and V by 1 base; bases with no gene match: 5. The CDR3 spans 17 residues. A multiplex PCR was run with 60 Vbeta primers and 13 Jbeta primers. In the original processing: In a later analysis, around 12 million of some 80 million unique beta chains occurred in at least two donors. TCRdb's copy holds only in-frame clones and misses some; the assay was immunoSEQ multiplex PCR. D and trimming come from the DNA, and the V and J calls and clone size come from that table. Its clone listing holds roughly 73,000 clones.

This TCR came from a female donor in good health and CMV-seropositive. Sequenced: PBMCs. The J gene is TRBJ1-5, the V gene TRBV19; TRBD1 matches 8 bases. The CDR3 DNA is TGTGCCAGTAGTATAGGAGGACAGGGATATAGCAATCAGCCCCAGCATTTT. Translated, it gives CASSIGGQGYSNQPQHF.